This T cell receptor (beta chain) is from a study of T cells after yellow fever vaccination. TCRdb reanalysed the 5' RACE reads using MiXCR and keeps one entry per CDR3 protein. This table holds some 400,000 distinct CDR3 sequences, 18% found once. This material consisted of PBMCs, taken before the yellow fever booster vaccination. The TCR comes from a man younger than 35 who received the YFV17D yellow fever vaccine.

CDR3 sequence (DNA): TGTGCCAGCAGGCTTCCATCCGACCCCGGGGAGCTGTTTTTT. Its protein product is CASRLPSDPGELFF. The rearrangement links TRBV12-3 or TRBV12-4 to TRBJ2-2, with D unclear. This CDR3 has 14 residues. V was pared by 6 bases and J by 6 bases, with 14 bases between.